This T cell receptor beta chain derives from a study of cytomegalovirus exposure and HLA in healthy donors. General study points: Highly shared variants forming one cluster were likely a sequencing artifact.

Trimming shortened V by 9 bases and J by 5 bases, and 19 bases separated the two germline ends. Germline V gene data show CDR1 as SGHDN and CDR2 as FVKESK. The CDR3 loop spans 14 amino acids. The study ran its PCR with 60 Vbeta and 13 Jbeta primers. Clones were read by immunoSEQ multiplex PCR, and TCRdb kept only the in-frame ones, dropping some. The sample yields roughly 180,000 clones, around 80% seen once. Note on this clone: The antigen remains unidentified.

The receptor comes from a man between 18 and 35 years old in good health and CMV-seronegative. Sequencing was done on a sample of PBMCs. V usage is TRBV14 and J usage is TRBJ2-5; D unresolved. CDR3 loop: CASSFQYEVETQYF. The CDR3 nucleotides read TGTGCCAGTTCTTTCCAGTACGAGGTGGAGACCCAGTACTTC. The full variable domain, with the rest looked up from reference TRBV14 and TRBJ2-5, is EAGVTQFPSHSVIEKGQTVTLRCDPISGHDNLYWYRRVMGKEIKFLLHFVKESKQDESGMPNNRFLAERTGGTYSTLKVQPAELEDSGVYFCASSFQYEVETQYFGPGTRLLVL.